Described below is a single TCR beta chain sequence and its context. Its antigen is not known. This entry is derived from a study of shared clonotypes between healthy human individuals. Assay used: immunoSEQ multiplex PCR; TCRdb lists only in-frame clones, some missing. The sample comprises millions of clones, around nine tenths of which are singletons, and 0.11% to 0.15% rests with the top ten. The V gene lost 4 bases and the J gene lost 5 bases, with 13 bases spanning the gap. Germline loops: CDR1 SGHTA, CDR2 FQGNSA. The CDR3 loop spans 14 amino acids. Findings of the study overall: Clonotype sharing levels among donors were expected to vary with sequencing depth.

V is TRBV7-2 and J is TRBJ2-3; no clear D gene. This sequence originates from a man in his late teens or twenties in good health. Material for sequencing was naive CD4+ T cells sorted from blood. Described subset: CD45RA+ positively selected. The CDR3: CASSSRRVRDTQYF. The DNA of the CDR3 is TGTGCCAGCAGCTCAAGACGGGTTCGAGATACGCAGTATTTT.